This T cell receptor beta chain appears in the sequencing data of a study of memory CD4+ T cells and cytomegalovirus serostatus. Across the whole study: Donors were healthy Belgian adults, several CMV seropositive and 24 seronegative.

Overall study results and limits: CD4+ memory repertoires contained about 40% of the 164 reported CMV TCRbeta sequences.

Libraries were prepared by immunoSEQ multiplex PCR; TCRdb keeps only in-frame clonotypes and omits some of them. Counted here are more than 40,000 clones, about 82% occurring once; the ten biggest clones make up around 6.6%. Single viable CD3+CD4+CD8-CD45RO+ cells were sorted as the memory CD4+ T cells. In the case of this clone: Its antigen is unidentified.

With 1 base clipped from V and 8 bases from J, the junction kept 12 bases outside the gene matches. The CDR3 consists of 16 residues. Germline V lookup: CDR1 SGHTA, CDR2 FQGNSA. The TCR was taken from an adult in good health and CMV-seronegative. The genes are TRBV7-2 and TRBJ1-2, with 8 positions matching TRBD1. Sequencing input: memory CD4+ T cells from blood. This chain's CDR3 is CASSLGGTGRFGGYTF. The DNA of the CDR3 is TGTGCCAGCAGCTTAGGCGGGACAGGAAGGTTTGGGGGCTACACCTTC.